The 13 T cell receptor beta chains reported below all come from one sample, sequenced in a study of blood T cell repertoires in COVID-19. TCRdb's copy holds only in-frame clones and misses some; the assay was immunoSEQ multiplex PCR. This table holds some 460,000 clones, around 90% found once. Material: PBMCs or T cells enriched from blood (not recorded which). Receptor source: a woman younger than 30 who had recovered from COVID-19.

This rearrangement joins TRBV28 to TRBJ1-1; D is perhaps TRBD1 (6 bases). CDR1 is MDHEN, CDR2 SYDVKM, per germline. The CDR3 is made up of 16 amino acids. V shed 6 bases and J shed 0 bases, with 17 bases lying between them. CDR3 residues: CASSQTYRALNTEAFF. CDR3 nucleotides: TGTGCCAGCAGCCAAACTTACAGGGCGTTGAACACTGAAGCTTTCTTT.

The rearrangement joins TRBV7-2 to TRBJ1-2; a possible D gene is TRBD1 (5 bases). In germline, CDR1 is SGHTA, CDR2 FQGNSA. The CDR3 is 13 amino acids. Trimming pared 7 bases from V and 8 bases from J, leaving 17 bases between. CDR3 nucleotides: TGTGCCAGCACTTCAGGACTCGGGGGGGGCTACACCTTC. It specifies CASTSGLGGGYTF.

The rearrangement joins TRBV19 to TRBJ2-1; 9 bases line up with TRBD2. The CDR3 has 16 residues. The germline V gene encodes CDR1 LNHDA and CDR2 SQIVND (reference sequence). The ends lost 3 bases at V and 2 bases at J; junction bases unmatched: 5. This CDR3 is CASSIMGLATYNEQFF. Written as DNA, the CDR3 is TGTGCCAGTAGTATCATGGGACTAGCAACCTACAATGAGCAGTTCTTC.

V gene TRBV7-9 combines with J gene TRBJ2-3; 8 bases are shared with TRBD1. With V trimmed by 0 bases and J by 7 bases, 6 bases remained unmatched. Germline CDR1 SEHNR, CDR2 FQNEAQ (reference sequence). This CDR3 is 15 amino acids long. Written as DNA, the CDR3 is TGTGCCAGCAGCTTAGCTGGGACAGGTGTTAATACGCAGTATTTT. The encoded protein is CASSLAGTGVNTQYF. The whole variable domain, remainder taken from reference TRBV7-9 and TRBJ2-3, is DTGVSQNPRHKITKRGQNVTFRCDPISEHNRLYWYRQTLGQGPEFLTYFQNEAQLEKSRLLSDRFSAERPKGSFSTLEIQRTEQGDSAMYLCASSLAGTGVNTQYFGPGTRLTVL.

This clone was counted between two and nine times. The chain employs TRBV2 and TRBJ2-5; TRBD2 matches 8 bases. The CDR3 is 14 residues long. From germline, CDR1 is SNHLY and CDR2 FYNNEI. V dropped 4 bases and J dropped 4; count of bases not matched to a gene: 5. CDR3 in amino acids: CASSGTSRRETQYF. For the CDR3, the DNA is TGTGCCAGCAGTGGGACTAGCAGGCGAGAGACCCAGTACTTC. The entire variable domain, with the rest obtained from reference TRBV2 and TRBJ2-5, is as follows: EPEVTQTPSHQVTQMGQEVILRCVPISNHLYFYWYRQILGQKVEFLVSFYNNEISEKSEIFDDQFSVERPDGSNFTLKIRSTKLEDSAMYFCASSGTSRRETQYFGPGTRLLVL.

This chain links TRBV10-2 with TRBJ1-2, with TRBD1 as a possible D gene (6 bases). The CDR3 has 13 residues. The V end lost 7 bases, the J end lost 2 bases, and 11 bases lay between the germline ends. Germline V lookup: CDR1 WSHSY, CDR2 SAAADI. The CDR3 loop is CASNQQGNYGYTF. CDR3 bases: TGCGCCAGCAACCAACAGGGCAACTATGGCTACACCTTC.

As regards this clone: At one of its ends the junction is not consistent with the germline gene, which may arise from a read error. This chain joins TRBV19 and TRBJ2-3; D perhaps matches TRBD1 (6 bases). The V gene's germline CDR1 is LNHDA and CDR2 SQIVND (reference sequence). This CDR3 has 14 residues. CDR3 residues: CASRKGGLPETQYF. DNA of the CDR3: TGTGCCAGTAGAAAAGGGGGTCTCCCAGAGACGCAGTATTTT.

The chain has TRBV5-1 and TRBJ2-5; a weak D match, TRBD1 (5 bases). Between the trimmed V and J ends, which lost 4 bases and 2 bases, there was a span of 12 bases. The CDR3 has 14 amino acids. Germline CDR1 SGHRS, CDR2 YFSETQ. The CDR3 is CASSPFGQQETQYF. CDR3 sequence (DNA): TGCGCCAGCAGCCCCTTCGGACAACAAGAGACCCAGTACTTC.

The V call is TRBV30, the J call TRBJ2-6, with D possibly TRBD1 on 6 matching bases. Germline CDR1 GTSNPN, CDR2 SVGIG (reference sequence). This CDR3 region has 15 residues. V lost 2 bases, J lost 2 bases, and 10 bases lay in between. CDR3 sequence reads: CAWSSGEPGANVLTF. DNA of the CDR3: TGTGCCTGGAGTTCAGGGGAACCTGGGGCCAACGTCCTGACTTTC.

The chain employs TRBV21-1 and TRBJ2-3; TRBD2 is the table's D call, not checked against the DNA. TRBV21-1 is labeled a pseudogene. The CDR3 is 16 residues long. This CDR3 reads CASSKFGGGQTDTQYF. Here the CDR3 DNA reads TGTGCCAGCAGCAAATTCGGGGGGGGTCAAACAGATACGCAGTATTTT.

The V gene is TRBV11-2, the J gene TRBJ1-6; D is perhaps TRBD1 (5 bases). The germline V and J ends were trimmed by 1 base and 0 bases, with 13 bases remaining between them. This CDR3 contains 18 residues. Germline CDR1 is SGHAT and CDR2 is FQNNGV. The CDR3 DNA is TGTGCCAGCAGCTTAGGAGAGAGACAGAGCTCCTATAATTCACCCCTCCACTTT. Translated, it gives CASSLGERQSSYNSPLHF. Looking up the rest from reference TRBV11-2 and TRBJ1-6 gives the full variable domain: EAGVAQSPRYKIIEKRQSVAFWCNPISGHATLYWYQQILGQGPKLLIQFQNNGVVDDSQLPKDRFSAERLKGVDSTLKIQPAKLEDSAVYLCASSLGERQSSYNSPLHFGNGTRLTVT.

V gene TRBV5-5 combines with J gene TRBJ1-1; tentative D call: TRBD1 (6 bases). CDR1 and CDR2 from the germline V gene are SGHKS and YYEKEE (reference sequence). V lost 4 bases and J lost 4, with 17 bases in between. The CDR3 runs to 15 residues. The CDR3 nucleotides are TGTGCCAGCAGCCCACGGGGGGGGCTAAGCACTGAAGCTTTCTTT. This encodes CASSPRGGLSTEAFF.

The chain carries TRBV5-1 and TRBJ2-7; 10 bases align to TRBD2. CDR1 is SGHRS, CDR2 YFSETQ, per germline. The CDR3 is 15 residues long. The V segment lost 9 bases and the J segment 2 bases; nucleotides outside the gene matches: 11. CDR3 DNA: TGCGCCAACCACGATTGGACTAGCGGCCCCTACGAGCAGTACTTC. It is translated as CANHDWTSGPYEQYF.